The TCR beta chain under discussion was sequenced for a study of blood T cell repertoires in COVID-19. The overall study: Acute and convalescent COVID-19 specimens originated in the United States, Italy and Spain. Sources were T cells, B-cell-depleted T cells, or PBMCs; the material itself was cDNA or gDNA.

CDR3 length: 14 amino acids. CDR1 and CDR2 from the germline V gene are SGHTA and FQGNSA. Trimming shortened V by 3 bases and J by 7 bases, and 13 bases separated the two germline ends. In the source study's methods: Researchers report that nucleated cell counts were estimated from reference gene primer amplification. Only in-frame clones appear in the TCRdb table, and some are missing; sequencing was by immunoSEQ multiplex PCR. V, J and clone size reflect that table, while D and trimming were determined from the DNA. The sample yields around 80,000 clones, roughly 85% seen once. This clone showed up many times. Seattle patients were enrolled while actively infected and followed longitudinally.

Sequencing was carried out using peripheral blood. The chain links TRBV7-2 to TRBJ1-5; D unclear. This sequence originates from a man between 50 and 59 years old with COVID-19, enrolled during active disease. The CDR3 DNA sequence: TGTGCCAGCAGCTTTGGAGACCCCCGCCAGCCCCAGCATTTT. Its protein is CASSFGDPRQPQHF.